The 13 T cell receptor beta chains below were found in one sample sequenced in a study of blood T cell repertoires in COVID-19. Method: immunoSEQ multiplex PCR; TCRdb's copy keeps in-frame clones and lacks some. Of about 200,000 clones in the sample, approximately 80% are singletons; the top ten hold approximately 10%. Input material: PBMCs or T cells enriched from blood (not recorded which). The receptors derive from a man aged 40-50 years who had recovered from COVID-19.

The rearrangement links TRBV19 to TRBJ2-1, with 8 bases lining up with TRBD2. V lost 4 bases, J lost 5 bases, and 13 bases stayed unmatched. Per the germline V gene, CDR1 is LNHDA and CDR2 is SQIVND (reference sequence). This CDR3 contains 17 residues. The CDR3 DNA follows: TGTGCCAGTAGTACTCAGGCGGGACTAGGTGTACACAATGAGCAGTTCTTC. Its translation: CASSTQAGLGVHNEQFF. The whole variable domain, filled in from reference TRBV19 and TRBJ2-1, reads DGGITQSPKYLFRKEGQNVTLSCEQNLNHDAMYWYRQDPGQGLRLIYYSQIVNDFQKGDIAEGYSVSREKKESFPLTVTSAQKNPTAFYLCASSTQAGLGVHNEQFFGPGTRLTVL.

The genes are TRBV20-1 and TRBJ2-3; possibly TRBD2 for D (6 bases). The CDR3 runs 15 residues. Trimming stripped 5 bases from V and 11 bases from J, with 26 bases between. Germline V gene sequence: CDR1 DFQATT, CDR2 SNEGSKA (reference sequence). The CDR3 spells CSARGAGTDPGVQYF. CDR3 nucleotides: TGCAGTGCTCGTGGGGCAGGCACAGACCCGGGGGTGCAGTATTTT.

J is TRBJ1-3 and V is TRBV6-5; 8 bases align to TRBD1. Germline loops: CDR1 MNHEY, CDR2 SVGAGI. This CDR3 has 13 residues. The J segment lost 8 bases and the V segment lost 4 bases, leaving 4 bases of the junction unmatched. DNA for the CDR3: TGTGCCAGCAGTTTGCCGGGACAGGACACCATATATTTT. Translation gives CASSLPGQDTIYF.

V is TRBV19 and J is TRBJ1-1, with TRBD1 matching over 8 bases. There are 13 residues in the CDR3. Germline CDR1 LNHDA, CDR2 SQIVND (reference sequence). With V trimmed by 7 bases and J by 3 bases, 4 bases remained unmatched. The CDR3 region has the DNA TGTGCCAGTAAATCACAGGGGGACACTGAAGCTTTCTTT. This translates into CASKSQGDTEAFF.

The chain is built from TRBV5-4 and TRBJ2-5; 11 bases fit TRBD2. The V gene's germline CDR1 is SGHNT and CDR2 YYREEE (reference sequence). V lost 4 bases to trimming and J lost 5 bases; unmatched junction nucleotides: 13. CDR3 length equals 17 residues. CDR3 sequence (DNA): TGTGCCAGCAGCGCCGGACTAGCGGGCTTAGATAAGGAGACCCAGTACTTC. Amino acids: CASSAGLAGLDKETQYF.

The chain carries TRBV18 and TRBJ1-2, with D perhaps TRBD1 (5 bases). Between the trimmed V and J ends, which lost 0 bases and 7 bases, there was a span of 24 bases. There are 18 residues in the CDR3. Germline V lookup: CDR1 KGHSH, CDR2 LQKENI. DNA of the CDR3: TGTGCCAGCTCACCACCTAATATTGCGGGAGAAGCCCAGGGTGGCTACACCTTC. Its translation: CASSPPNIAGEAQGGYTF. Full variable domain (outside the CDR3, taken from reference TRBV18 and TRBJ1-2): NAGVMQNPRHLVRRRGQEARLRCSPMKGHSHVYWYRQLPEEGLKFMVYLQKENIIDESGMPKERFSAEFPKEGPSILRIQQVVRGDSAAYFCASSPPNIAGEAQGGYTFGSGTRLTVV.

On this clone itself: Possible read error: a much larger clone is one base away. Here the CDR3 DNA reads TGTGCCAGCAGCTTAGGGGGGGCTGAAGCTTTCTTT. This sequence encodes CASSLGGAEAFF. The chain joins TRBV7-6 to TRBJ1-1; D possibly corresponds to TRBD1 (5 bases). The V end was cut by 1 base, the J end by 6 bases, with 6 bases between. CDR3 length: 12 residues. Germline CDR1 is SGHVS and CDR2 is FNYEAQ.

The rearrangement joins TRBV5-1 to TRBJ1-2; TRBD1 aligns across 7 bases. The junction had 11 bases not matched to a gene; V was cut back by 4 bases and J by 2 bases. Germline values: CDR1 SGHRS, CDR2 YFSETQ. This CDR3 comprises 16 residues. Here the CDR3 reads CASSVGQGQKNYGYTF. CDR3 DNA: TGCGCCAGCAGCGTAGGGCAGGGACAGAAGAACTATGGCTACACCTTC.

V usage is TRBV6-5 and J usage is TRBJ2-3, with 15 nucleotides matching TRBD2. The length of the CDR3 is 16 residues. J lost 3 bases, V lost 2 bases, and 0 bases had no gene match. Germline lookup yields CDR1 MNHEY and CDR2 SVGAGI. The CDR3 nucleotides read TGTGCCAGCAGTTACGGGACTAGCGGGAGGACAGATACGCAGTATTTT. It codes for CASSYGTSGRTDTQYF.

The chain links TRBV10-3 to TRBJ2-7; possible D gene TRBD2, 7 bases. Trimming left V 8 bases short and J 6 bases short, with 14 bases between. The CDR3 has 12 residues. The germline V gene has CDR1 ENHRY and CDR2 SYGVKD. DNA for the CDR3: TGTGCCATCTCGGGGCGGGGGCTCGAGCAGTACTTC. Its protein product is CAISGRGLEQYF.

This chain links TRBV28 with TRBJ2-7; a possible D gene is TRBD1 (6 bases). The germline gives CDR1 MDHEN, CDR2 SYDVKM. The CDR3 is 10 residues long. The CDR3 loop reads CVSQGYEQYF. The CDR3 DNA sequence: TGTGTTTCACAGGGCTACGAGCAGTACTTC.

V and J are TRBV27 and TRBJ1-1; no reliable D call. The CDR3 extends over 14 amino acids. Germline CDR1 is MNHEY and CDR2 is SMNVEV (reference sequence). Trimming took 3 bases from V and 4 from J, leaving 12 bases between them. CDR3: CASSFRGPRTEAFF. DNA for the CDR3: TGTGCCAGCAGTTTTCGCGGCCCCCGCACTGAAGCTTTCTTT.

CDR3 sequence: CAWETSGRASYEQYF. As DNA, the CDR3 is TGTGCCTGGGAGACTAGCGGGAGGGCCTCTTACGAGCAGTACTTC. The chain links TRBV30 to TRBJ2-7; 14 bases map to TRBD2. There are 15 residues in the CDR3. With 5 bases clipped from V and 4 bases from J, the junction kept 7 bases outside the gene matches. Germline assignment: CDR1 GTSNPN and CDR2 SVGIG (reference sequence).